This T cell receptor beta chain was identified in a study of T cells in Graves' hyperthyroidism and ophthalmopathy. This clonotype was counted many times. The antigen is not known. Patients were excluded for uncontrolled infection, other autoimmune disease, pregnancy or lactation. Diagnosis relied on clinical symptoms, serum thyroxine and TRAb, thyroid ultrasound and orbital computed tomography. The germline V gene has CDR1 DFQATT and CDR2 SNEGSKA (reference sequence). V lost 6 bases and J 4 bases, leaving 12 bases between the germline ends. The CDR3 contains 12 residues. Study conclusions and caveats: Through a model of 13 V-J features, ophthalmopathy was separated from stable hyperthyroidism. Blood also carried most thyroid clonotypes expanded above 0.001.

Authors of the study amplified TCR beta CDR3 regions from RNA transcripts. First-round RT-PCR of the TCR CDR3 relied on the HTBI primer set. MiXCR, applied by TCRdb to the multiplex PCR reads, yields one record per CDR3 protein. The sample records approximately 380,000 distinct CDR3 sequences, more than 12% being singletons. The chain employs TRBV20-1 and TRBJ1-1; D gene ambiguous. Sequencing used blood. This receptor was identified in a man aged 45-65 years with Graves' ophthalmopathy. Here the CDR3 DNA reads TGCAGTGCGGGCGAAATTGGCACTGAAGCTTTCTTT. Translating gives CSAGEIGTEAFF.